This T cell receptor (beta chain) derives from a study of OX40 agonist ivuxolimab in advanced cancers. The table came from immunoSEQ multiplex PCR; TCRdb's copy has only in-frame clones and leaves some out. Altogether 35,000 to 45,000 clones are present, 70% to 90% being singletons, with the ten largest covering more than 10%. This CDR3 region has 12 residues. Between the trimmed V and J ends, which lost 4 bases and 8 bases, there was a span of 11 bases. Germline CDR1 reads SQVTM; CDR2 reads ANQGSEA. The sample here was CD4+ or CD8+ T cells sorted from blood, taken in a trial of the OX40 agonist ivuxolimab. The TCR was taken from an adult with an advanced solid tumor such as melanoma, head and neck, liver or kidney cancer. V gene TRBV29-1 combines with J gene TRBJ2-2; D not resolved. CDR3 nucleotide sequence: TGCAGCGTTGCCTGGGTGTCAGGGGAGCTGTTTTTT. It codes for CSVAWVSGELFF.